This is a list of T cell receptor beta chains from one sample in a study of T cell changes during pregnancy in multiple sclerosis. Produced via immunoSEQ multiplex PCR; TCRdb's table is partial and in-frame only. This table has about 69,000 clones, approximately 91% appearing once. The starting material was peripheral blood, obtained in the third trimester of pregnancy. These receptors all stem from a female donor with multiple sclerosis, enrolled in a pregnancy study. Each CDR3 is given with its conserved first and last residue. A D gene is named only where the DNA matches it firmly. Size is omitted from some rows. Given values are once, few, many or a class for expanded clones.

d_call clone_size j_call v_call cdr3_nt cdr3_aa
- - TRBJ1-5 TRBV11-2 TGTGCCAGCAGCCTCACAGGGACCCACAATCAGCCCCAGCATTTT CASSLTGTHNQPQHF
- large TRBJ1-5 TRBV12-5 TGTGCTAGTGGCTCATCTGGGCCCGGCGATCAGCCCCAGCATTTT CASGSSGPGDQPQHF
TRBD1 - TRBJ1-3 TRBV30 TGTGCCTGGAGTGTTCTTTGGGACAGGGGGCTAAGAGGAAACACCATATATTTT CAWSVLWDRGLRGNTIYF
TRBD1 - TRBJ2-3 TRBV5-1 TGCGCCAGCAGCTTGGCCGTAGGTCCGGGACAGGGGACAGATACGCAGTATTTT CASSLAVGPGQGTDTQYF
- - TRBJ1-5 TRBV2 TGTGCCAGCAGTGTACGGACAGCTAGCAATCAGCCCCAGCATTTT CASSVRTASNQPQHF
TRBD1 - TRBJ1-6 TRBV19 TGTGCCAGTAGTATGATAACAGGGGGTAGCTCACCCCTCCACTTT CASSMITGGSSPLHF
TRBD2 - TRBJ2-7 TRBV18 TGTGCCAGCTCACCAGGGACTACGGAGCGGGGGCAGTACTTC CASSPGTTERGQYF
- - TRBJ1-1 TRBV6-5 TGTGCCAGCAGTTTAGGACACGCGAACACTGAAGCTTTCTTT CASSLGHANTEAFF
- few TRBJ1-1 TRBV30 TGTGCCTGTGGGAGGTGGACTGAAGCTTTCTTT CACGRWTEAFF
TRBD1 - TRBJ2-7 TRBV6-5 TGTGCCAGCAGTAAACGACAGGGGACGGGAGAGCAGTACTTC CASSKRQGTGEQYF
- - TRBJ1-4 TRBV5-6 TGTGCCAGCAGCCCAATCGGGTTGGAAAAACTGTTTTTT CASSPIGLEKLFF
TRBD1 - TRBJ1-1 TRBV7-2 TGTGCCAGCAGCTGGACAGGGGTCACTGAAGCTTTCTTT CASSWTGVTEAFF
- once TRBJ2-3 TRBV7-2 TGTGCCAGCAGCGCCACCAAGGGGGTATCAGATACGCAGTATTTT CASSATKGVSDTQYF
TRBD1 - TRBJ1-2 TRBV5-4 TGTGCCAGCAGCTCTAGGACAGGGGACTATGGCTACACCTTC CASSSRTGDYGYTF